The 25 T cell receptor beta chains below were found in one sample sequenced in a study of control samples from healthy donors and cancer patients. This table comes from immunoSEQ multiplex PCR, and its TCRdb copy is limited to in-frame clones, with some not included. The profile shows roughly 120,000 clones, approximately 94% of them singletons. Sequencing was performed on blood. The source of these receptors is a man aged 25-45 years in good health.

The J gene is TRBJ1-1, the V gene TRBV4-1, with 7 bases lining up with TRBD1. The germline V gene encodes CDR1 MGHRA and CDR2 YSYEKL. With 6 bases clipped from V and 6 bases from J, the junction kept 10 bases outside the gene matches. The CDR3 has 14 residues. The CDR3, as DNA: TGCGCCAGCAGGCCCCAACAGGGGAGCCCTGAAGCTTTCTTT. Encoded protein: CASRPQQGSPEAFF.

The CDR3 sequence: CASSLQRHRGSYEQYF. CDR3 nucleotide sequence: TGTGCCAGCAGCCTACAAAGACACAGGGGATCCTACGAGCAGTACTTC. The chain has TRBV6-6 and TRBJ2-7, with 7 bases that match TRBD1. This CDR3 spans 16 amino acids. The V and J ends lost 6 bases and 1 base, in that order; junction bases with no gene match: 12. Germline CDR1 reads MNHNY; CDR2 reads SVGAGI (reference sequence).

The gene calls are TRBV5-1 and TRBJ1-2; unclear D gene. The germline V gene has CDR1 SGHRS and CDR2 YFSETQ. The ends were cut back, 0 bases at V and 3 bases at J, with 12 bases in the middle. The CDR3 consists of 15 residues. The CDR3 sequence is CASSLVVYGDYGYTF. For the CDR3, the DNA is TGCGCCAGCAGCTTGGTTGTCTATGGGGACTATGGCTACACCTTC.

As regards this clone: Its ends do not fully match the called genes, so a read error is possible. The chain joins TRBV7-8 to TRBJ2-5, with TRBD2 matching over 8 bases. Looked up from germline, CDR1 is SGHVS and CDR2 is FQNEAQ. The CDR3 runs to 14 residues. The CDR3 spells CATSRGGAQETQYF. CDR3 nucleotides: TGTGCCACCAGCCGGGGGGGGGCTCAAGAGACCCAGTACTTC.

V gene TRBV2 combines with J gene TRBJ2-7, with 9 bases identical to TRBD1. After removal of 6 bases from V and 4 bases from J, the junction contained 7 bases not matched to a gene. This CDR3 contains 14 residues. In germline, CDR1 is SNHLY, CDR2 FYNNEI. The CDR3 nucleotides read TGTGCCAGCAGATCCGGGACAGGGAGGTACGAGCAGTACTTC. It is translated as CASRSGTGRYEQYF. The full variable domain, in which reference TRBV2 and TRBJ2-7 provide the parts outside the CDR3, is EPEVTQTPSHQVTQMGQEVILRCVPISNHLYFYWYRQILGQKVEFLVSFYNNEISEKSEIFDDQFSVERPDGSNFTLKIRSTKLEDSAMYFCASRSGTGRYEQYFGPGTRLTVT.

This CDR3 reads CASSPMESDTQYF. The DNA of the CDR3 is TGTGCCAGCAGTCCTATGGAGTCAGATACGCAGTATTTT. The genes are TRBV2 and TRBJ2-3; D not resolved. The V gene lost 5 bases and the J gene lost 4 bases, with 10 bases spanning the gap. The CDR3 totals 13 residues. Germline CDR1 and CDR2: SNHLY and FYNNEI. Supplemented by reference TRBV2 and TRBJ2-3, the full variable domain reads EPEVTQTPSHQVTQMGQEVILRCVPISNHLYFYWYRQILGQKVEFLVSFYNNEISEKSEIFDDQFSVERPDGSNFTLKIRSTKLEDSAMYFCASSPMESDTQYFGPGTRLTVL.

The chain joins TRBV19 to TRBJ2-7; 9 nucleotides line up with TRBD1. J was trimmed by 3 bases and V by 2 bases; bases with no gene match: 5. Germline lookup yields CDR1 LNHDA and CDR2 SQIVND (reference sequence). The CDR3 extends over 15 amino acids. The CDR3 DNA is TGTGCCAGTAGTATATCTGGACAGGGGAGCTACGAGCAGTACTTC. Encoded protein: CASSISGQGSYEQYF. Filled out from reference TRBV19 and TRBJ2-7, the complete variable domain reads DGGITQSPKYLFRKEGQNVTLSCEQNLNHDAMYWYRQDPGQGLRLIYYSQIVNDFQKGDIAEGYSVSREKKESFPLTVTSAQKNPTAFYLCASSISGQGSYEQYFGPGTRLTVT.

The gene calls are TRBV5-1 and TRBJ2-2, with 8 bases matching TRBD1. CDR3 length: 14 residues. Germline values: CDR1 SGHRS, CDR2 YFSETQ. The V segment lost 2 bases and the J segment 5 bases; nucleotides outside the gene matches: 2. CDR3 DNA sequence: TGCGCCAGCAGCTTTAACAGGGGGACCGGGGAGCTGTTTTTT. Protein sequence: CASSFNRGTGELFF.

V gene TRBV28 combines with J gene TRBJ2-2, with 11 bases fitting TRBD1. V lost 10 bases to trimming and J lost 1 base; unmatched junction nucleotides: 5. This CDR3 region has 15 residues. Germline V gene data show CDR1 as MDHEN and CDR2 as SYDVKM. CDR3 bases: TGTGCCACGCGGACAGGGGGCTTGAACACCGGGGAGCTGTTTTTT. Translating gives CATRTGGLNTGELFF.

The rearrangement joins TRBV6-5 to TRBJ1-1; D remains unclear. The CDR3 has 13 amino acids. V lost 1 base, J lost 5 bases, and 8 bases lay in between. The germline CDR1 and CDR2 sequences are MNHEY and SVGAGI. In nucleotides, the CDR3 is TGTGCCAGCAGTTACTTAGCCCAAACTGAAGCTTTCTTT. Residues: CASSYLAQTEAFF.

The J gene is TRBJ2-6, the V gene TRBV20-1; D is undetermined. This CDR3 is built from 12 residues. V dropped 3 bases and J dropped 6 bases, with 6 bases sitting between them. Germline CDR1 DFQATT, CDR2 SNEGSKA (reference sequence). CDR3 sequence (DNA): TGCAGTGCTAGTCCCCAGGCCAACGTCCTGACTTTC. Translating gives CSASPQANVLTF.

The chain is built from TRBV28 and TRBJ1-1; no clear D. Deletions cut 3 bases from V and 0 bases from J, with 8 bases between. This CDR3 contains 14 residues. Germline values: CDR1 MDHEN, CDR2 SYDVKM. CDR3 in DNA: TGTGCCAGCAGTTTGGGGAACATGAACACTGAAGCTTTCTTT. This gives the protein CASSLGNMNTEAFF.

The rearrangement uses TRBV30 and TRBJ1-3, with D hard to call. The CDR3 loop spans 13 amino acids. The V and J ends lost 5 bases and 2 bases respectively, with 10 bases between them. Looked up from germline, CDR1 is GTSNPN and CDR2 is SVGIG (reference sequence). The CDR3 spells CAWGETAGNTIYF. CDR3 coding DNA: TGTGCCTGGGGGGAAACGGCTGGAAACACCATATATTTT.

The chain uses TRBV7-2 and TRBJ2-1; perhaps TRBD1 as D (6 bases). Germline V gene lookup returns CDR1 SGHTA and CDR2 FQGNSA. Trimming cost V 6 bases and J 0 bases, with 12 bases left between them. This CDR3 is 15 amino acids long. The CDR3 nucleotides read TGTGCCAGCAGTCCTCAGGGGATCTCCTACAATGAGCAGTTCTTC. This gives the protein CASSPQGISYNEQFF.

Details on this clone: Other DNA variants within this sample encode the same CDR3. The V gene is TRBV7-2, the J gene TRBJ1-3; maybe TRBD1 (5 bases). Germline V gives CDR1 SGHTA, CDR2 FQGNSA. V lost 1 base, J lost 0 bases, and 7 bases lay in between. This CDR3 has 15 residues. The DNA for the CDR3 is TGTGCCAGCAGCTTAGTCGGGGGCTCTGGAAACACCATATATTTT. Protein product: CASSLVGGSGNTIYF.

As for this clone: One end of the junction varies from germline; a read error may be responsible. This chain links TRBV7-7 with TRBJ2-1, with 11 bases that match TRBD2. The V gene's germline CDR1 is SSHAT and CDR2 FNYEAQ (reference sequence). This CDR3 is 15 amino acids long. As DNA, the CDR3 is TGTGCTAGCAGCCCGAGACTAGCGGGGAGGGCTGAGCAGTTCTTC. Translated, it gives CASSPRLAGRAEQFF.

This sequence joins TRBV7-2 and TRBJ1-4; D might be TRBD1 (6 bases). V was cut by 5 bases and J by 5 bases, with 15 bases left in between. The length of the CDR3 is 15 residues. CDR1 is SGHTA, CDR2 FQGNSA, per germline. CDR3 sequence (DNA): TGTGCCAGCAGCCCTCGTCAGGGGTTGAATGAAAAACTGTTTTTT. Amino acid sequence: CASSPRQGLNEKLFF. Full variable domain (remainder filled in from reference TRBV7-2 and TRBJ1-4): GAGVSQSPSNKVTEKGKDVELRCDPISGHTALYWYRQSLGQGLEFLIYFQGNSAPDKSGLPSDRFSAERTGGSVSTLTIQRTQQEDSAVYLCASSPRQGLNEKLFFGSGTQLSVL.

The V call is TRBV15, the J call TRBJ2-3, with TRBD1 as a possible D gene (5 bases). Trimming removed 3 bases from V and 0 bases from J, with 7 bases in between. CDR1 is LNHNV and CDR2 is YYDKDF in the germline V gene (reference sequence). This CDR3 has 14 amino acids. Here the CDR3 DNA reads TGTGCCACCAGCAGGGGGCTCAGCACAGATACGCAGTATTTT. Its protein product is CATSRGLSTDTQYF.

This clone was counted many times. In the same sample, other DNA sequences code for this CDR3. J is TRBJ2-1 and V is TRBV28; D unresolved. V was clipped by 3 bases and J by 2 bases, with 8 bases between them. The CDR3 has 14 residues. CDR1 and CDR2 (germline): MDHEN, SYDVKM. For the CDR3, the DNA is TGTGCCAGCAGTTTCTCTGGAACCTACAATGAGCAGTTCTTC. Residues: CASSFSGTYNEQFF.

The rearrangement joins TRBV12-3 or TRBV12-4 to TRBJ1-2; D call uncertain. V lost 6 bases to trimming and J lost 8 bases, with 16 bases between them. This CDR3 is 13 amino acids long. For the CDR3, the DNA is TGTGCCAGCAGGGGTCTACTCCCTCGAGGCTACACCTTC. Translated, it gives CASRGLLPRGYTF.

The V gene is TRBV19, the J gene TRBJ2-3, with D unclear. The CDR3 sequence is 14 residues long. Germline CDR1 and CDR2: LNHDA and SQIVND (reference sequence). Trimming shortened V by 5 bases and J by 1 base, and 10 bases separated the two germline ends. CDR3 residues: CASSFRWGTDTQYF. CDR3 nucleotides: TGTGCCAGTAGTTTTAGGTGGGGCACAGATACGCAGTATTTT.

The V and J genes are TRBV28 and TRBJ1-3; D unresolved. Trimming stripped 1 base from V and 10 bases from J, with 17 bases between. The CDR3 spans 15 residues. Germline V CDR1 and CDR2: MDHEN, SYDVKM. The DNA for the CDR3 is TGTGCCAGCAGTTTATCAGCAAGAGGCCATTCTACCATATATTTT. Amino acid sequence: CASSLSARGHSTIYF.

The chain joins TRBV19 to TRBJ2-1; 9 bases line up with TRBD1. The CDR3 covers 16 residues. The V segment lost 3 bases and the J segment 2 bases; nucleotides outside the gene matches: 5. In germline, CDR1 is LNHDA, CDR2 SQIVND (reference sequence). CDR3 residues: CASSIADRGPYNEQFF. CDR3 nucleotides: TGTGCCAGTAGTATCGCGGACAGGGGTCCCTACAATGAGCAGTTCTTC.

This rearrangement joins TRBV5-1 to TRBJ2-5; D is unresolved. Looked up from germline, CDR1 is SGHRS and CDR2 is YFSETQ. Trimming took 5 bases from V and 1 from J, leaving 6 bases between them. This CDR3 is built from 12 residues. CDR3 region: CASSPTQETQYF. The DNA for the CDR3 is TGCGCCAGCAGTCCGACCCAAGAGACCCAGTACTTC. Filled out from reference TRBV5-1 and TRBJ2-5, the complete variable domain reads KAGVTQTPRYLIKTRGQQVTLSCSPISGHRSVSWYQQTPGQGLQFLFEYFSETQRNKGNFPGRFSGRQFSNSRSEMNVSTLELGDSALYLCASSPTQETQYFGPGTRLLVL.

The chain has TRBV19 and TRBJ1-6, with a possible D match to TRBD1 (6 bases). Germline V CDR1 and CDR2: LNHDA, SQIVND (reference sequence). V gave up 6 bases and J gave up 0 bases, with 15 bases separating them. This CDR3 comprises 17 residues. The CDR3 region has the DNA TGTGCCAGTAGCCGCCAGGACAGACTCTCCTATAATTCACCCCTCCACTTT. Residues: CASSRQDRLSYNSPLHF.